The clone carrying this T cell receptor beta chain was detected a few times. The V segment lost 3 bases and the J segment 2 bases; nucleotides outside the gene matches: 2. This CDR3 is 14 amino acids long. Germline CDR1 is ENHRY and CDR2 is SYGVKD. The record originates from a study of radiation and T cells in renal cell carcinoma. Clones were read by immunoSEQ multiplex PCR, and TCRdb kept only the in-frame ones, dropping some. The table has some 20,000 clones, roughly 60% seen once. Regarding treatment: treatment-naive control, cytoreductive nephrectomy. Source: tumor tissue, taken from a patient whose treatment was nephrectomy without radiotherapy. The receptor was derived from a man aged 45-65 years with renal cell carcinoma. The chain combines TRBV10-3 with TRBJ1-2; 8 bases match TRBD1. This chain's CDR3 is CAISDQGANYGYTF. CDR3 bases: TGTGCCATCAGTGACCAGGGGGCGAACTATGGCTACACCTTC.